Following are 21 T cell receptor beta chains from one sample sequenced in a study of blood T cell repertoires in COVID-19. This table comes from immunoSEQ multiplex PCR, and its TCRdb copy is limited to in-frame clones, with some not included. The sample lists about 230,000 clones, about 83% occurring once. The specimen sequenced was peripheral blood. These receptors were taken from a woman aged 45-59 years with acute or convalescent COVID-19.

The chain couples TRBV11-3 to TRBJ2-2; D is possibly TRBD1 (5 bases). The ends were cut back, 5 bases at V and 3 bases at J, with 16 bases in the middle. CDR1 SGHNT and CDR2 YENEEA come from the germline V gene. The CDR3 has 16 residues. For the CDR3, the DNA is TGTGCCAGCAGCCCCATCCCCACAGGTTACACCGGGGAGCTGTTTTTT. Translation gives CASSPIPTGYTGELFF.

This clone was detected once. CDR3 region: CAWRNRTGVFQAFF. The CDR3 nucleotides read TGTGCCTGGAGAAATAGGACAGGGGTTTTCCAAGCTTTCTTT. This chain connects TRBV30 to TRBJ1-1, with 9 bases aligning to TRBD1. Germline trimming cut 3 bases from V and 9 bases from J; bases unmatched to any gene: 11. The CDR3 covers 14 residues. CDR1 GTSNPN and CDR2 SVGIG come from the germline V gene (reference sequence).

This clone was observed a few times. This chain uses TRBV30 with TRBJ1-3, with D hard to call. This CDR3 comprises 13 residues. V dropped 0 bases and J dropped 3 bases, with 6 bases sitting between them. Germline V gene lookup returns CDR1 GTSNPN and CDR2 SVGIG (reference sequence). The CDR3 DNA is TGTGCCTGGAGTGTCGGGTTTGGAAACACCATATATTTT. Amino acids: CAWSVGFGNTIYF.

The CDR3 nucleotides read TGTGCCAGCAGCTTGGACAGGGGCTGGGATGAGCAGTTCTTC. Encoded protein: CASSLDRGWDEQFF. The chain is built from TRBV5-4 and TRBJ2-1; 7 nucleotides agree with TRBD1. CDR3 size: 14 residues. Germline assignment: CDR1 SGHNT and CDR2 YYREEE (reference sequence). V shed 0 bases, J shed 8 bases, and the junction held 5 bases outside the gene matches.

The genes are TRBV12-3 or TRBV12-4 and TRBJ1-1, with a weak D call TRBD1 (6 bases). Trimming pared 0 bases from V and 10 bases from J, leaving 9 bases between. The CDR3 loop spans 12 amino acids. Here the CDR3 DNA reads TGTGCCAGCAGTTTAGCGGGGGCGGGAGCTTTCTTT. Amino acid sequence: CASSLAGAGAFF.

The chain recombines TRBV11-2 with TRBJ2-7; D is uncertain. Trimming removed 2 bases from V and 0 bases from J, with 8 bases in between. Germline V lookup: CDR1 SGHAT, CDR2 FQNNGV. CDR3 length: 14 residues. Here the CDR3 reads CASSLTESSYEQYF. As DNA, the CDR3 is TGTGCCAGCAGCTTAACCGAGAGCTCCTACGAGCAGTACTTC.

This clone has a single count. The CDR3 sequence is CASSLSAGRTQPQHF. In DNA form, the CDR3 reads TGTGCCAGCAGCTTATCGGCAGGGAGGACTCAGCCCCAGCATTTT. This chain connects TRBV7-6 to TRBJ1-5; D is possibly TRBD1 (5 bases). V was clipped by 2 bases and J by 6 bases, with 14 bases between them. This CDR3 contains 15 residues. The V gene's germline CDR1 is SGHVS and CDR2 FNYEAQ. Based on the CDR3 plus reference TRBV7-6 and TRBJ1-5, the full variable domain is GAGVSQSPRYKVTKRGQDVALRCDPISGHVSLYWYRQALGQGPEFLTYFNYEAQQDKSGLPNDRFSAERPEGSISTLTIQRTEQRDSAMYRCASSLSAGRTQPQHFGDGTRLSIL.

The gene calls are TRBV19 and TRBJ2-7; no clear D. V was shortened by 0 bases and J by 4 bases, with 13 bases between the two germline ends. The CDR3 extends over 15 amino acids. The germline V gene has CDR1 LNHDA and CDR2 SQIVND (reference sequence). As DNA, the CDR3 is TGTGCCAGTAGTATAGATCTTGCAGTCTCTTACGAGCAGTACTTC. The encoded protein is CASSIDLAVSYEQYF. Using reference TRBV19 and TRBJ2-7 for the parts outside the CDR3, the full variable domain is DGGITQSPKYLFRKEGQNVTLSCEQNLNHDAMYWYRQDPGQGLRLIYYSQIVNDFQKGDIAEGYSVSREKKESFPLTVTSAQKNPTAFYLCASSIDLAVSYEQYFGPGTRLTVT.

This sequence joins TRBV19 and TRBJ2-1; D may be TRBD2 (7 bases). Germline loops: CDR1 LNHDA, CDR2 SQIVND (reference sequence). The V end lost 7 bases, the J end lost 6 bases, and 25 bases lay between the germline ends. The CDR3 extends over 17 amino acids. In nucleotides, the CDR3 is TGTGCCAGTATGACGGGGGGCCACACCCCTGGAGGCAATGAGCAGTTCTTC. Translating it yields CASMTGGHTPGGNEQFF.

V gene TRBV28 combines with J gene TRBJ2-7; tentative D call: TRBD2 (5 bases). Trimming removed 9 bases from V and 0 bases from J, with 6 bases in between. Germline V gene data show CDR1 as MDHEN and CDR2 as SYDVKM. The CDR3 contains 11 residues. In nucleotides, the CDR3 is TGTGCCAGTGGGAGCTCCTACGAGCAGTACTTC. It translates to CASGSSYEQYF.

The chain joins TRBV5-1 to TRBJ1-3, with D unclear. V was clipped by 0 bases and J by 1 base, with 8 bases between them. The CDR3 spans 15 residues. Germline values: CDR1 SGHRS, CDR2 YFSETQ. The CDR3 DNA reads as TGCGCCAGCAGCTTGGATACGGGTTCTGGAAACACCATATATTTT. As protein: CASSLDTGSGNTIYF.

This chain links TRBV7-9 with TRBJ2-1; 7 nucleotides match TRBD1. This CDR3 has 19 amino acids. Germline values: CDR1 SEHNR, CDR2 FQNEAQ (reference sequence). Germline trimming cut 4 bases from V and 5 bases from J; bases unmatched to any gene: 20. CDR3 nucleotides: TGTGCCAGCAGCTCGGACGGAGCACCCAGGGGGTTTAAGGACAATGAGCAGTTCTTC. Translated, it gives CASSSDGAPRGFKDNEQFF.

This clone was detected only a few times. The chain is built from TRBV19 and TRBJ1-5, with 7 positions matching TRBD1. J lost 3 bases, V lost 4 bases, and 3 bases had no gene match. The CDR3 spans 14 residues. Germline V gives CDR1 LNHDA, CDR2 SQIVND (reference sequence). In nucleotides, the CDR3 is TGTGCCAGTAGTACGGGACAGCCCAATCAGCCCCAGCATTTT. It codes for CASSTGQPNQPQHF.

For the CDR3, the DNA is TGCAGCGTTGTCCGACAGGGTCCCCCAGAGACCCAGTACTTC. Amino acid sequence: CSVVRQGPPETQYF. The chain joins TRBV29-1 to TRBJ2-5, with 7 positions matching TRBD1. This CDR3 is 14 amino acids long. V shed 4 bases and J 4 bases; nucleotides not matched to a gene: 9. Germline CDR1 reads SQVTM; CDR2 reads ANQGSEA.

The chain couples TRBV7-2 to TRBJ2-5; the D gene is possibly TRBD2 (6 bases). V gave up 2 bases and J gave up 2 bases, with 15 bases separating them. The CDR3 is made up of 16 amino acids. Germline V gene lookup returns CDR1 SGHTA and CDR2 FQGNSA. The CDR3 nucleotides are TGTGCCAGCAGCTTATCGACCGCACGGGGGCAAGAGACCCAGTACTTC. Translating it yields CASSLSTARGQETQYF.

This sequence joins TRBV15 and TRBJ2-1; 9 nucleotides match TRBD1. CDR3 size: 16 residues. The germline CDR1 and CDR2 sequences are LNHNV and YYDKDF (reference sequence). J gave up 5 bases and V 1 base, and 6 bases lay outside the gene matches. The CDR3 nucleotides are TGTGCCACCAGCAGAGGTATAAGGGACAGGGACAATGAGCAGTTCTTC. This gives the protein CATSRGIRDRDNEQFF.

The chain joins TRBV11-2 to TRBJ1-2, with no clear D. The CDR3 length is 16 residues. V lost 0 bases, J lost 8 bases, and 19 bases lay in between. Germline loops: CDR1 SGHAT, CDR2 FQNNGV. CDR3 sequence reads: CASSLDLESALLGYTF. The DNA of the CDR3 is TGTGCCAGCAGCTTAGATCTTGAGAGTGCCTTGTTGGGCTACACCTTC.

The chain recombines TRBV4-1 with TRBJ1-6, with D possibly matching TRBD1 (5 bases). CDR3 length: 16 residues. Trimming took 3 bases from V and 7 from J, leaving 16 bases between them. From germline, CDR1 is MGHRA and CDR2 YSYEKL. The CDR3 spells CASSQYAGNQNSPLHF. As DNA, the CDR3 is TGCGCCAGCAGCCAGTATGCAGGGAACCAAAATTCACCCCTCCACTTT.

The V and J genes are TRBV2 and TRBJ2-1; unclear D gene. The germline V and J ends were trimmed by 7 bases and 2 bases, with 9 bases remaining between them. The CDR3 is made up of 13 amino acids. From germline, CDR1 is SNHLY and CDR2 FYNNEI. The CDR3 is CASKGRTYNEQFF. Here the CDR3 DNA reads TGTGCCAGCAAAGGCAGGACCTACAATGAGCAGTTCTTC.

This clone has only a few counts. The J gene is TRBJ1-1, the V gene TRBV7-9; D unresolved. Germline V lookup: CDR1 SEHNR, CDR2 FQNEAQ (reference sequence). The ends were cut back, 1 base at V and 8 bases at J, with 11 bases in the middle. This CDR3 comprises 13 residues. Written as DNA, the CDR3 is TGTGCCAGCAGCTTAGGAGCCCCCTACGAAGCTTTCTTT. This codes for CASSLGAPYEAFF.

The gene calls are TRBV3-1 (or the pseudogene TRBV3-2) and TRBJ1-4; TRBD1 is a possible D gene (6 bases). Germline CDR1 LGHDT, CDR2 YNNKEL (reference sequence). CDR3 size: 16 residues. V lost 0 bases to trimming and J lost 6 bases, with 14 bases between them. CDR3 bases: TGTGCCAGCAGCCAAGATAGGGGCAGGGGTGATGAAAAACTGTTTTTT. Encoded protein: CASSQDRGRGDEKLFF.